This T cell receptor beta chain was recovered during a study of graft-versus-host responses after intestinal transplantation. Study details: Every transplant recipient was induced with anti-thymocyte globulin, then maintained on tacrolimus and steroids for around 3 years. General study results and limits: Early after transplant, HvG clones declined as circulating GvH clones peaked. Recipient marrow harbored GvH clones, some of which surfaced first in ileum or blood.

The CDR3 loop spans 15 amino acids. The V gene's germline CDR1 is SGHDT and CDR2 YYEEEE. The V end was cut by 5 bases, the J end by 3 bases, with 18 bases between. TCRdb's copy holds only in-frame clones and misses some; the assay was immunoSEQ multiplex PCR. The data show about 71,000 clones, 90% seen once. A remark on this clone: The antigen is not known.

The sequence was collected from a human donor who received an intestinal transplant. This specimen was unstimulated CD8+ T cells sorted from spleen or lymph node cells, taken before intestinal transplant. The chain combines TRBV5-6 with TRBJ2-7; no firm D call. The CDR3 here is CASRPSPGSLYEQYF. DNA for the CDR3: TGTGCCAGCAGACCCTCTCCTGGTAGTCTCTACGAGCAGTACTTC. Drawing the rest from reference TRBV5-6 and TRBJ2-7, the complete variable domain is DAGVTQSPTHLIKTRGQQVTLRCSPKSGHDTVSWYQQALGQGPQFIFQYYEEEERQRGNFPDRFSGHQFPNYSSELNVNALLLGDSALYLCASRPSPGSLYEQYFGPGTRLTVT.